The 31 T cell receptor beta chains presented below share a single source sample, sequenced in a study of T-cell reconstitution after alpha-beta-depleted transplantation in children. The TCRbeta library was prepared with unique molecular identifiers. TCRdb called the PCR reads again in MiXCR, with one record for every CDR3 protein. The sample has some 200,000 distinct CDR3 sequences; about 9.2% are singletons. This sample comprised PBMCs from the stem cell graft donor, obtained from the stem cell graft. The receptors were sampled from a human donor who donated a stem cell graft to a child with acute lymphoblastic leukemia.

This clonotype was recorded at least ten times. The CDR3 sequence is CATSNLGVAGGKETQYF. CDR3 sequence (DNA): TGTGCCACCAGTAATCTGGGGGTAGCGGGGGGTAAAGAGACCCAGTACTTC. This chain joins TRBV15 and TRBJ2-5; TRBD2 matches 10 bases. Losses at the gene ends were 6 bases for V and 3 bases for J; bases not matched to a gene: 13. CDR1 is LNHNV, CDR2 YYDKDF, per germline (reference sequence). The CDR3 is 17 amino acids.

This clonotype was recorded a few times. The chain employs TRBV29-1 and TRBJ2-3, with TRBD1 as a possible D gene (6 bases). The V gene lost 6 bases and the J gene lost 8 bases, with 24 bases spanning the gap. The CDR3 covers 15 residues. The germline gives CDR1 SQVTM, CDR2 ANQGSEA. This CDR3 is CSVAFHREIGATQYF. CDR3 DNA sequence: TGCAGCGTCGCCTTCCACAGGGAGATAGGGGCTACGCAGTATTTT.

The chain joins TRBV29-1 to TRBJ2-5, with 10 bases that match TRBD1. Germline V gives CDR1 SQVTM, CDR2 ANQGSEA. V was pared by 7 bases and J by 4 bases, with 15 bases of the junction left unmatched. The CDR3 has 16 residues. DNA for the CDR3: TGCAGCGCCGTGGGACAGGGGAACTTGCTTACAGAGACCCAGTACTTC. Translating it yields CSAVGQGNLLTETQYF. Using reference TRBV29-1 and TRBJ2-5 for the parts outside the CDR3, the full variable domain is SAVISQKPSRDICQRGTSLTIQCQVDSQVTMMFWYRQQPGQSLTLIATANQGSEATYESGFVIDKFPISRPNLTFSTLTVSNMSPEDSSIYLCSAVGQGNLLTETQYFGPGTRLLVL.

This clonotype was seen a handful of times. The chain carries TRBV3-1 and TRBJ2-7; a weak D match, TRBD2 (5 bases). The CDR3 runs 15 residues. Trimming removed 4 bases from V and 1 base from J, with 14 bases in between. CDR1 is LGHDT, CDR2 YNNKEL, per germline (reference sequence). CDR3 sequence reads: CASSRSWTDSYEQYF. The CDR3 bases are TGTGCCAGCAGCCGTTCTTGGACTGATTCCTACGAGCAGTACTTC.

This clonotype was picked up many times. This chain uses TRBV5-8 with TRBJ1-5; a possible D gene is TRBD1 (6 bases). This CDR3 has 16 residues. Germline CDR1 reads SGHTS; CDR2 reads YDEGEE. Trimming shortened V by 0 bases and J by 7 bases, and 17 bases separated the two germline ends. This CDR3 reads CASSLAPRGLGQPQHF. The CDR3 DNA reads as TGTGCCAGCAGCTTGGCCCCCAGGGGTCTAGGGCAGCCCCAGCATTTT.

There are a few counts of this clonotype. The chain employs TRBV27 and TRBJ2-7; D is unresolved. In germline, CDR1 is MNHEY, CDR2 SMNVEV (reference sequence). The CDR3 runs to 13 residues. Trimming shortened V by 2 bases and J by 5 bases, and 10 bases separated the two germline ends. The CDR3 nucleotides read TGTGCCAGCAGTTTAATAGGTGGAGACGAGCAGTACTTC. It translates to CASSLIGGDEQYF.

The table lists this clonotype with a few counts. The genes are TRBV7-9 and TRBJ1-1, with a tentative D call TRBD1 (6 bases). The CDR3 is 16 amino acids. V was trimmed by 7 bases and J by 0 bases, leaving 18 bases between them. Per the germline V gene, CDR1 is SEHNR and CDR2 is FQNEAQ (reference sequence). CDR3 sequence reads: CASKTSGGRLNTEAFF. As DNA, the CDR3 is TGTGCCAGCAAGACTAGTGGGGGGCGGCTGAACACTGAAGCTTTCTTT.

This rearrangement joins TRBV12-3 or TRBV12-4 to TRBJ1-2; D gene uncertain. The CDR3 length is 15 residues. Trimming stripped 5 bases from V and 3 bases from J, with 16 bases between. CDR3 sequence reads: CASSPRPLIDYGYTF. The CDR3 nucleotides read TGTGCCAGCAGTCCCAGACCCCTTATTGACTATGGCTACACCTTC.

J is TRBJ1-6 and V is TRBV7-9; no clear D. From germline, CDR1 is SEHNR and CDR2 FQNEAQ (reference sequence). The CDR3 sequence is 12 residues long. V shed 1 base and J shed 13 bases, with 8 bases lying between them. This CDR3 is CASSLENFPLHF. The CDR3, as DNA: TGTGCCAGCAGCTTAGAGAATTTCCCCCTCCACTTT.

The CDR3 loop reads CASSLAKGTGGWIDYGYTF. The CDR3, as DNA: TGTGCCAGCAGCTTAGCTAAAGGGACAGGTGGATGGATTGACTATGGCTACACCTTC. This sequence joins TRBV11-1 and TRBJ1-2; 8 nucleotides match TRBD1. CDR1 is SGHAT, CDR2 FQDESV, per germline (reference sequence). The ends lost 0 bases at V and 3 bases at J; junction bases unmatched: 15. The CDR3 totals 19 residues.

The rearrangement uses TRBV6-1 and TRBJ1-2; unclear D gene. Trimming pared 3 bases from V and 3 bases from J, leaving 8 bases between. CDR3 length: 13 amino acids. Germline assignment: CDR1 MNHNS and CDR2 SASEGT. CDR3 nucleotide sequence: TGTGCCAGCAGTGATGGCGTTGACTATGGCTACACCTTC. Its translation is CASSDGVDYGYTF.

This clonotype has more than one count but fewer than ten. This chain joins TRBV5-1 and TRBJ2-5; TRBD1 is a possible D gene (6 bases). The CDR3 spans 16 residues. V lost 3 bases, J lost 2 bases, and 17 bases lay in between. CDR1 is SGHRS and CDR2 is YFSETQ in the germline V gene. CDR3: CASSSSTGFRQETQYF. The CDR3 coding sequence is TGCGCCAGCAGCTCGTCCACAGGGTTCCGACAAGAGACCCAGTACTTC.

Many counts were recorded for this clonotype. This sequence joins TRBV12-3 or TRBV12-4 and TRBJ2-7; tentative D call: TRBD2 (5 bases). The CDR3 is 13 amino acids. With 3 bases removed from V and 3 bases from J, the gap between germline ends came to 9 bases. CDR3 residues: CASSFGGNYEQYF. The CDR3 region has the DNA TGTGCCAGCAGTTTTGGAGGCAACTACGAGCAGTACTTC.

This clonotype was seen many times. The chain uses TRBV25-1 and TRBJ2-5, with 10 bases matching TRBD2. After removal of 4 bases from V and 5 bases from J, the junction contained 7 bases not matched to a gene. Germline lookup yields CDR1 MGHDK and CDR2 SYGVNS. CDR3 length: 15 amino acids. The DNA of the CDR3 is TGTGCCAGCAGTGTGGGTCTAGCGGGGGTTGAGACCCAGTACTTC. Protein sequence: CASSVGLAGVETQYF.

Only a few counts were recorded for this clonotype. This CDR3 is CASSPRSGTGELFF. Here the CDR3 DNA reads TGCGCCAGCAGTCCACGGTCGGGCACCGGGGAGCTGTTTTTT. V and J are TRBV5-1 and TRBJ2-2; D not certain. Trimming stripped 5 bases from V and 4 bases from J, with 12 bases between. This CDR3 is built from 14 residues. Germline CDR1 is SGHRS and CDR2 is YFSETQ.

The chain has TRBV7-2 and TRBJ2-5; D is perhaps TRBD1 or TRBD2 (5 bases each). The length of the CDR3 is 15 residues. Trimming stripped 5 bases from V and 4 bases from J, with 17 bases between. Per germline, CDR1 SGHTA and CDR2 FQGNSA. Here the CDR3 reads CASSPTRSGTETQYF. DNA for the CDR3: TGTGCCAGCAGCCCGACAAGGTCCGGGACAGAGACCCAGTACTTC.

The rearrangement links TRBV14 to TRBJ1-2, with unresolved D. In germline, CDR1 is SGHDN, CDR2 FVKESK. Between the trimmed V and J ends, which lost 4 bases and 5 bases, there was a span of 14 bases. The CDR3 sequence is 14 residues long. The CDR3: CASSPRAKHYGYTF. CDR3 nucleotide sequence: TGTGCCAGCAGCCCTCGGGCAAAGCATTATGGCTACACCTTC.

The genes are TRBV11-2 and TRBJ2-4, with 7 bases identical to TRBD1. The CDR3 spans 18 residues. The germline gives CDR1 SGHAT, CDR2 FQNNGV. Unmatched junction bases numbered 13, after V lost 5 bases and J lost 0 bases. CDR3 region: CASSLLGQSTLAKNIQYF. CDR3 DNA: TGTGCCAGCAGCCTATTGGGACAGAGTACCCTAGCCAAAAACATTCAGTACTTC.

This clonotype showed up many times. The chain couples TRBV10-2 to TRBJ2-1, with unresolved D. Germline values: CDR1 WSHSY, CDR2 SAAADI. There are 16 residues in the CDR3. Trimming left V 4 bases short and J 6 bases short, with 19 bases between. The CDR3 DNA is TGCGCCAGCAGTGGCCCAGAGACGGATCGCGGCAATGAGCAGTTCTTC. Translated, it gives CASSGPETDRGNEQFF.

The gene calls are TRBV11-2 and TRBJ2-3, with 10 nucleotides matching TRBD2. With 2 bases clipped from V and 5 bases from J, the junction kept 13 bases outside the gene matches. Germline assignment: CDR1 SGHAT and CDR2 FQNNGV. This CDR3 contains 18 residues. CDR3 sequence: CASSLSRSGGAAGDTQYF. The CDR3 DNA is TGTGCCAGCAGCTTATCCCGCAGCGGGGGGGCCGCTGGAGATACGCAGTATTTT.

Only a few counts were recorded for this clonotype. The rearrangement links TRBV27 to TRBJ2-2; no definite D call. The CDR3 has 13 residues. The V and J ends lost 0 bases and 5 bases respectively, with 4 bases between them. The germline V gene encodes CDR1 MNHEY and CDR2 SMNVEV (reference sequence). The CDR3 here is CASSLSQTGELFF. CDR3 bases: TGTGCCAGCAGTTTATCACAGACCGGGGAGCTGTTTTTT.

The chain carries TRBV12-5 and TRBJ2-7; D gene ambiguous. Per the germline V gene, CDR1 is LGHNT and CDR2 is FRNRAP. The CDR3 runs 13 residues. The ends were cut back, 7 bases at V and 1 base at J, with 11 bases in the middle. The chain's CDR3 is CASALGISYEQYF. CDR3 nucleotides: TGTGCTAGTGCCCTGGGGATTTCCTACGAGCAGTACTTC. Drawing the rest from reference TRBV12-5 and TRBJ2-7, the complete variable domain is DARVTQTPRHKVTEMGQEVTMRCQPILGHNTVFWYRQTMMQGLELLAYFRNRAPLDDSGMPKDRFSAEMPDATLATLKIQPSEPRDSAVYFCASALGISYEQYFGPGTRLTVT.

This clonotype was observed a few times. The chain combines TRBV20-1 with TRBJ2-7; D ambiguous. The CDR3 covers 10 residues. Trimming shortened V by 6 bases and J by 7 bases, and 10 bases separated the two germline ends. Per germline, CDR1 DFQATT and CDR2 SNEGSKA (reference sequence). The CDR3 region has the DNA TGCAGTGCATCGGTGGAGGAGCAGTACTTC. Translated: CSASVEEQYF.

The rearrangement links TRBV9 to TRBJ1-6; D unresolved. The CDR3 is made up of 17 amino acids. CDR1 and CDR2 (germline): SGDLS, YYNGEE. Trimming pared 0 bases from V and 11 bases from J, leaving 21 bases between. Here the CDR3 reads CASSVATEDEPRPPLHF. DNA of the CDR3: TGTGCCAGCAGCGTAGCTACGGAGGACGAACCACGTCCACCCCTCCACTTT. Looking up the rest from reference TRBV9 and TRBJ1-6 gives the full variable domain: DSGVTQTPKHLITATGQRVTLRCSPRSGDLSVYWYQQSLDQGLQFLIQYYNGEERAKGNILERFSAQQFPDLHSELNLSSLELGDSALYFCASSVATEDEPRPPLHFGNGTRLTVT.

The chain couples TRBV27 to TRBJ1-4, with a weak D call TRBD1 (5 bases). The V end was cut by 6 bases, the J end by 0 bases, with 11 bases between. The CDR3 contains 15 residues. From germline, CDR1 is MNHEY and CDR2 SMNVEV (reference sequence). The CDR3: CASSFGGATNEKLFF. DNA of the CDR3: TGTGCCAGCAGCTTTGGGGGTGCAACTAATGAAAAACTGTTTTTT. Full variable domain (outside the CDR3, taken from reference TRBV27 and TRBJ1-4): EAQVTQNPRYLITVTGKKLTVTCSQNMNHEYMSWYRQDPGLGLRQIYYSMNVEVTDKGDVPEGYKVSRKEKRNFPLILESPSPNQTSLYFCASSFGGATNEKLFFGSGTQLSVL.

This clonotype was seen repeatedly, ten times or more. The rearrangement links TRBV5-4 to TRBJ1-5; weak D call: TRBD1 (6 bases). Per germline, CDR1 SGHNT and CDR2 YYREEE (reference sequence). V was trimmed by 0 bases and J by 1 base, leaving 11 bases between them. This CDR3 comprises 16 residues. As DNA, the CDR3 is TGTGCCAGCAGCTTGGGGGGGGCTAGAAGCAATCAGCCCCAGCATTTT. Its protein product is CASSLGGARSNQPQHF.

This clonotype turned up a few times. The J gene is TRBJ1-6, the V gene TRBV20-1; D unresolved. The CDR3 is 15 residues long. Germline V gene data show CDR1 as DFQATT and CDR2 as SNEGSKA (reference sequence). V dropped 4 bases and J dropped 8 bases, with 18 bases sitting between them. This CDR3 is CSAISHVAWDSPLHF. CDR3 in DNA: TGCAGTGCTATCTCCCACGTGGCCTGGGATTCACCCCTCCACTTT.

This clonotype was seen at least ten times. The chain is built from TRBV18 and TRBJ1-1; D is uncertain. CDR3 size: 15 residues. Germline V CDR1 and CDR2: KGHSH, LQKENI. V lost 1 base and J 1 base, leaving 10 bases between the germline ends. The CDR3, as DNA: TGTGCCAGCTCACCACGAAACAGACAGAACACTGAAGCTTTCTTT. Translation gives CASSPRNRQNTEAFF. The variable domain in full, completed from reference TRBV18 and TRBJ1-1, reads NAGVMQNPRHLVRRRGQEARLRCSPMKGHSHVYWYRQLPEEGLKFMVYLQKENIIDESGMPKERFSAEFPKEGPSILRIQQVVRGDSAAYFCASSPRNRQNTEAFFGQGTRLTVV.

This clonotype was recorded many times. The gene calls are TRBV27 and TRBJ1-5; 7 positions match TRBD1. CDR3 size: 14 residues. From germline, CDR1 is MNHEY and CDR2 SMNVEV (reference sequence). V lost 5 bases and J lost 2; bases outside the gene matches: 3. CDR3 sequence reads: CASSPGTGNQPQHF. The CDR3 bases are TGTGCCAGCAGTCCTGGGACAGGCAATCAGCCCCAGCATTTT.

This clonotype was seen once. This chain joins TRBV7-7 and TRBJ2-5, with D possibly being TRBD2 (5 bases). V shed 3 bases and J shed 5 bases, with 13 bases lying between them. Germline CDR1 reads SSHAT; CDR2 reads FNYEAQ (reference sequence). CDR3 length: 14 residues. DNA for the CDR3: TGTGCCAGCAGCTTTGGATCTAGCAGGGAGACCCAGTACTTC. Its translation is CASSFGSSRETQYF. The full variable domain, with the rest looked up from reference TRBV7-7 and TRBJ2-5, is GAGVSQSPRYKVTKRGQDVTLRCDPISSHATLYWYQQALGQGPEFLTYFNYEAQPDKSGLPSDRFSAERPEGSISTLTIQRTEQRDSAMYRCASSFGSSRETQYFGPGTRLLVL.

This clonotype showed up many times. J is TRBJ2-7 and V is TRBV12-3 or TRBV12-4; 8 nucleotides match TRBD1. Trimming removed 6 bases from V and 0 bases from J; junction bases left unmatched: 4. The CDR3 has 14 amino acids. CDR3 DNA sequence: TGTGCCAGCAGCTCCACAGGGGGCTCCTACGAGCAGTACTTC. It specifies CASSSTGGSYEQYF.